This T cell receptor beta chain came from a study of blood T cell repertoires in COVID-19 (dated by TCRdb to 2018 to 2021). Concerning the study at large: Samples covering the acute and convalescent phases of COVID-19 were provided by collaborators in the United States, Italy and Spain. The sample metadata nearly always contained a de-identified subject ID, COVID-19 status, age in years and sex. The material from the prospective study consisted of cDNA or gDNA derived from T cells, B-cell-depleted T cells, or PBMCs. Deeply sampled blood TCRbeta repertoires from subjects exposed to, actively infected with, or recovered from COVID-19 were included in the dataset. Samples were obtained from the ongoing ImmuneRACE study (first 160 participants) and from over 1,000 subjects provided by 6 global collaborators. Where HLA class I and class II types were available, the types were taken from metadata supplied by the sample provider, not from assay-based typing. A freely available public database, intended as a resource for researchers studying the immune response to SARS-CoV-2, is where the repertoires were released.

TCRbeta CDR3 regions were amplified from genomic DNA by means of the immunoSEQ Assay, a bias-controlled multiplex PCR. On the study's bioinformatics: The number of nucleated cells in each sample was estimated from the amplification of reference gene primers within the assay. To quantify the absolute abundance of each unique TCRbeta CDR3 rearrangement, sequence reads were collapsed and filtered. For each sample, productive Simpson clonality was calculated by taking the square root of Simpson's diversity index across productive rearrangements. TCRdb limited this immuneACCESS table to in-frame rearrangements with V and J called. A share of clones is missing; checked studies link under half to unresolved V genes, and the rest is unexplained. That table supplies the V and J calls and clone size; D and trimming were determined from the DNA. In all, the sample holds approximately 320,000 clones, and about 92% of those were seen once. 2% to 3% of the sample goes to the ten largest clones.

Findings and caveats that apply to the study as a whole: The quantity of clinical and demographic metadata differed by source and by participant and was supplied without curation.

Including cysteine and phenylalanine, the CDR3 has 12 amino acids. Solely the CDR3 DNA is kept, with 36 bases framed from the first base. For this chain, trimming is 8 bases at the V end and 4 bases at the J end, and the number of junction bases without a gene match is 5. The germline V gene gives CDR1 as SNHLY and CDR2 as FYNNEI. Participants in the prospective study were aged roughly 18 to 100 years, lived in about two dozen United States geographic areas, and enrolled through a virtual design. In the prospective study, participants were assigned to cohorts based on the clinical history participants reported in a screening survey and a study questionnaire. Recovered participants in ImmuneRACE Cohort 3 were defined as having two consecutive negative NP/OP PCR tests, clearance from a healthcare professional, or resolution of symptoms. Each participant in the prospective study had whole blood, serum and a nasopharyngeal or oropharyngeal swab collected by mobile phlebotomists. Additional blood draws and questionnaires over an approximately two-month period could optionally be provided by prospective study participants. Before DNA extraction, prospective study blood samples were shipped either frozen or at room temperature.

Of note for this clone: Its antigen is unknown. No base-level quality is on record; no much larger clone is a single base apart.

Sequenced material: PBMCs or T cells enriched from blood (not recorded which). The rearranged segments are TRBV2 and TRBJ2-7; 7 junctional bases match TRBD1. This sequence originates from a man aged 55 to 70 who had recovered from COVID-19. The CDR3 in this case is CASDRERYEQYF. At the DNA level, the sequence is TGTGCCAGCGACAGGGAAAGGTACGAGCAGTACTTC.